This T cell receptor (beta chain) stems from a study of blood T cell repertoires in COVID-19. Study summary: Collection of acute and convalescent COVID-19 samples took place in the United States, Italy and Spain. PBMCs, B-cell-depleted T cells, or T cells provided the cDNA or gDNA that made up the material.

Germline V gives CDR1 SEHNR, CDR2 FQNEAQ (reference sequence). V was pared by 1 base and J by 7 bases, with 4 bases of the junction left unmatched. The CDR3 is made up of 15 amino acids. Under the authors' procedure: Scientists estimated how many nucleated cells there were by amplifying reference gene primers. The table came from immunoSEQ multiplex PCR; TCRdb's copy has only in-frame clones and leaves some out. The V and J calls and clone size were taken over from that table, and D and trimming were inferred from the DNA. Of around 250,000 clones listed, about four fifths are singletons. The chain combines TRBV7-9 with TRBJ2-7; 13 bases align to TRBD2. This TCR was recovered from a woman under 30 with acute or convalescent COVID-19. Sequencing was performed on peripheral blood. The CDR3 region has the DNA TGTGCCAGCAGCTTAGGGACTAGCGGGAGTCAAGAGCAGTACTTC. Amino acids: CASSLGTSGSQEQYF.